This paragraph reports one T cell receptor (beta chain). This sample was taken from a study of T-cell reconstitution after alpha-beta-depleted transplantation in children. This CDR3 contains 13 residues. Trimming removed 1 base from V and 8 bases from J, with 14 bases in between. Germline-derived CDR1 and CDR2 are DFQATT and SNEGSKA (reference sequence). Preparation of the TCRbeta library was carried out with unique molecular identifiers. TCRdb fed the PCR reads into MiXCR, producing one record per CDR3 protein. Of about 610,000 distinct CDR3 sequences in the sample, roughly a tenth were seen once. This sequence joins TRBV20-1 and TRBJ1-2; D unclear. The clonotype comes from a human donor who donated a stem cell graft to a child with acute myeloid leukemia. This sample comprised PBMCs from the stem cell graft donor, obtained from the stem cell graft. The CDR3 is CSARGFRRAGYTF. In DNA form, the CDR3 reads TGCAGTGCTAGAGGCTTTCGGAGGGCCGGCTACACCTTC.